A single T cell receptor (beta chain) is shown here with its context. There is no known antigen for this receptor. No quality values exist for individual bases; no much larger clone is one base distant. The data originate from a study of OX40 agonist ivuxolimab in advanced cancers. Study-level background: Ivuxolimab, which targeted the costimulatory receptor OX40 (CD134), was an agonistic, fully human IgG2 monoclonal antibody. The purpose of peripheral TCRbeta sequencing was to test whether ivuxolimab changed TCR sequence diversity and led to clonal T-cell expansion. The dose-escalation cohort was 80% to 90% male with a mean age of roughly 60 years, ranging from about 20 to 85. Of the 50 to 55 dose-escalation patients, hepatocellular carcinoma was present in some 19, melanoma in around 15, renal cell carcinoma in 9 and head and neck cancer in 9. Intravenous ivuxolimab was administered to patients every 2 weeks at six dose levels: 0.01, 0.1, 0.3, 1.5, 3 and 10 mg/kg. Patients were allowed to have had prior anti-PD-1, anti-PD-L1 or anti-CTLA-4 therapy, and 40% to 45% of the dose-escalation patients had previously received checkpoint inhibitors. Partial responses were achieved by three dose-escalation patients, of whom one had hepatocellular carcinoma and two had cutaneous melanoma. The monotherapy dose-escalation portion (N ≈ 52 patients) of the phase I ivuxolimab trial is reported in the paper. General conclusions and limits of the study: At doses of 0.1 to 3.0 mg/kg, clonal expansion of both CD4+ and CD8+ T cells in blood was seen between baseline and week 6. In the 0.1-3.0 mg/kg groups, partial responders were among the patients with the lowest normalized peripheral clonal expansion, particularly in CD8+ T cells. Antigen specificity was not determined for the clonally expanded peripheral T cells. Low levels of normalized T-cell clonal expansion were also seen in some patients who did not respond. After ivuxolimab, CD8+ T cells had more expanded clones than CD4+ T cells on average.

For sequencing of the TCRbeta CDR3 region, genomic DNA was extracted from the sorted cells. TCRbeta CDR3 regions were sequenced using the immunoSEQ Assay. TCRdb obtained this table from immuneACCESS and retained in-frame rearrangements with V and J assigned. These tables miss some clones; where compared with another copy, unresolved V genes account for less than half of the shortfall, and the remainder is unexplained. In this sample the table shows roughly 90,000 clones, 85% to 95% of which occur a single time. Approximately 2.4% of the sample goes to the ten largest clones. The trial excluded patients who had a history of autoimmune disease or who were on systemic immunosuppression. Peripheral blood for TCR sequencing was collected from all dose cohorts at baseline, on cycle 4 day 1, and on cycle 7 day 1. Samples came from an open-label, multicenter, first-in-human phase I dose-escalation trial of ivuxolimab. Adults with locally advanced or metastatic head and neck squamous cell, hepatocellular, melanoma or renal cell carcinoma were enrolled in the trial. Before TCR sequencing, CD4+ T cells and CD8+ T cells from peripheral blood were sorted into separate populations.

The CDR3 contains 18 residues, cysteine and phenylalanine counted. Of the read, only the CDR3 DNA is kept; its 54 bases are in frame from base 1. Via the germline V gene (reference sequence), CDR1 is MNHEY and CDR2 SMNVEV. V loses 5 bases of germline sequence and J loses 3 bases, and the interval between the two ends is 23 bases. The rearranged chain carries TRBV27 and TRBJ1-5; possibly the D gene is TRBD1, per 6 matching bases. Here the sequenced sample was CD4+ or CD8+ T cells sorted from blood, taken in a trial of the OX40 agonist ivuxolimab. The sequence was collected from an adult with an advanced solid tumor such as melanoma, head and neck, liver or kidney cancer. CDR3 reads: CASSPTFRGPLNNQPQHF. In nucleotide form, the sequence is TGTGCCAGCAGTCCTACTTTTCGGGGGCCCTTAAACAATCAGCCCCAGCATTTT.